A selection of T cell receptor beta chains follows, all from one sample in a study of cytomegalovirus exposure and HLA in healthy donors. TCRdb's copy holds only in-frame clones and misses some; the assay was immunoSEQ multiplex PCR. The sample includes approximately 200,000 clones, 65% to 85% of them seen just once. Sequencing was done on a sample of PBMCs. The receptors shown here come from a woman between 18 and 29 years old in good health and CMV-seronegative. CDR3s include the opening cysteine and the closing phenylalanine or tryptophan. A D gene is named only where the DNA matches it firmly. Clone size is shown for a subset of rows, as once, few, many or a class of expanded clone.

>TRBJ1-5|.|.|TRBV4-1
CASSQDFLRTRVMGQPQHF
TGCGCCAGCAGCCAAGATTTTCTTCGGACACGGGTGATGGGTCAGCCCCAGCATTTT
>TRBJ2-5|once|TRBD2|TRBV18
CASSPDRSGGALETQYF
TGTGCCAGCTCACCAGATCGTAGCGGGGGGGCCTTGGAGACCCAGTACTTC
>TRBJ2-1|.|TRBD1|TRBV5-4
CASSLQGKNEQFF
TGTGCCAGCAGCTTACAGGGGAAGAATGAGCAGTTCTTC
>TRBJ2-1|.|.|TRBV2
CASSPVGSLNEQFF
TGTGCCAGCAGTCCGGTTGGTTCCTTAAATGAGCAGTTCTTC
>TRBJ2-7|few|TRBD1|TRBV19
CASSPGTATYEQYF
TGTGCCAGCAGTCCCGGGACAGCCACCTACGAGCAGTACTTC
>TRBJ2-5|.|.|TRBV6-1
CASSELRQPQETQYF
TGTGCCAGCAGTGAACTTAGACAGCCCCAAGAGACCCAGTACTTC
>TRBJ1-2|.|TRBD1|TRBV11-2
CASSSRGLGYTF
TGTGCCAGCAGCTCCAGGGGGCTTGGCTACACCTTC
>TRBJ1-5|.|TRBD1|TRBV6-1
CASSRDRDQPQHF
TGTGCCAGCAGTAGGGACAGGGATCAGCCCCAGCATTTT
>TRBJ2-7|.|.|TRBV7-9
CSSSWTYEQYF
TGTTCCAGCAGCTGGACATACGAGCAGTACTTC
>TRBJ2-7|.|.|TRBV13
CASSSRGSFLEQYF
TGTGCCAGCAGCTCCAGAGGGTCGTTTCTCGAGCAGTACTTC
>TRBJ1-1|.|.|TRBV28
CASSFSLGEAFF
TGTGCCAGCAGTTTCAGCCTCGGGGAAGCTTTCTTT
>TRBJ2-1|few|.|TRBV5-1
CASSSQLAEQFF
TGCGCCAGCAGCTCACAACTAGCTGAGCAGTTCTTC
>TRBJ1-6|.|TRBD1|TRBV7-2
CASSLNGDSDSYNSPLHF
TGTGCCAGCAGCTTAAACGGGGACAGTGACTCCTATAATTCACCCCTCCACTTT
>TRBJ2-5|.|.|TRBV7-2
CASSPLTSQETQYF
TGTGCCAGCAGCCCCTTAACATCACAAGAGACCCAGTACTTC
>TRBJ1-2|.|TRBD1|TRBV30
CAWSLVTGVANYGYTF
TGTGCCTGGAGTCTGGTTACAGGGGTAGCTAACTATGGCTACACCTTC
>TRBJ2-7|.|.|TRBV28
CASVVGGSTFSYEQYF
TGTGCCAGCGTTGTTGGGGGGTCCACCTTCTCCTACGAGCAGTACTTC
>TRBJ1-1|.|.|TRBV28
CAIRGPMNTEAFF
TGTGCCATTAGAGGCCCAATGAACACTGAAGCTTTCTTT
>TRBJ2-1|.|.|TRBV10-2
CASSDGGTSYNEQFF
TGCGCCAGCAGTGACGGCGGAACCTCCTACAATGAGCAGTTCTTC
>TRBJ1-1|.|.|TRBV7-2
CASSLDGSGGTEAFF
TGTGCCAGCAGCTTAGACGGGTCGGGTGGCACTGAAGCTTTCTTT
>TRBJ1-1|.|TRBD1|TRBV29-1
CSVQEGADTEAFF
TGCAGCGTACAAGAGGGGGCGGACACTGAAGCTTTCTTT
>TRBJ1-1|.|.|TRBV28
CASSHDEGGDTEAFF
TGTGCCAGCAGCCACGACGAGGGGGGGGACACTGAAGCTTTCTTT
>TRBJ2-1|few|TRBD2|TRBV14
CASSLPSGKQFF
TGTGCCAGCAGCCTGCCTAGCGGGAAGCAGTTCTTC
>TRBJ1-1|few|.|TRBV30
CAWSVRGDTEAFF
TGTGCCTGGAGTGTCCGGGGGGACACTGAAGCTTTCTTT
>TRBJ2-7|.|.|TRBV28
CATVQGFPYEQYF
TGTGCCACCGTTCAGGGGTTTCCCTACGAGCAGTACTTC
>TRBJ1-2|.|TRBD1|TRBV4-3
CASSQEGSGPGGLGYTF
TGCGCCAGCAGCCAAGAGGGTTCGGGGCCAGGGGGCCTTGGCTACACCTTC
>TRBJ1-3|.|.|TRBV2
CASSETASSGNTIYF
TGTGCCAGCAGTGAAACAGCCTCCTCTGGAAACACCATATATTTT
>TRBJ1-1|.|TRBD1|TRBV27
CASSPGQGVNEAFF
TGTGCCAGCAGCCCGGGACAGGGGGTAAATGAAGCTTTCTTT
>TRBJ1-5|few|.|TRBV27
CASSITPPRLLGWNQPQHF
TGTGCCAGCAGTATCACTCCCCCGCGGCTCCTTGGTTGGAATCAGCCCCAGCATTTT
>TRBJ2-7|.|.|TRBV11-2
CASSLALAYEQYF
TGTGCCAGCAGCTTAGCACTGGCCTACGAGCAGTACTTC
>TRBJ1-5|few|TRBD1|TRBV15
CATSSGDRFNQPQHF
TGTGCCACCAGCTCTGGGGACAGGTTCAATCAGCCCCAGCATTTT
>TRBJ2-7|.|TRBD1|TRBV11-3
CASSFRSGGEQYF
TGTGCCAGCAGCTTCCGATCAGGGGGCGAGCAGTACTTC
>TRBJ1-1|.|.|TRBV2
CASRQWGGTETEAFF
TGTGCCAGCAGGCAGTGGGGAGGGACTGAGACTGAAGCTTTCTTT
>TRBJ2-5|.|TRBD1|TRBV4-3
CASSHRGQETQYF
TGCGCCAGCAGCCACAGGGGGCAAGAGACCCAGTACTTC
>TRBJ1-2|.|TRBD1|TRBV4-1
CASSKDRGRFRKSDSGGYTF
TGCGCCAGCAGCAAGGACAGGGGGCGATTTCGGAAGAGCGATTCAGGTGGCTACACCTTC
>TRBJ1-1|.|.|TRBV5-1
CASRVLRGGGGTEAFF
TGCGCCAGCAGGGTACTTCGAGGGGGGGGAGGAACTGAAGCTTTCTTT
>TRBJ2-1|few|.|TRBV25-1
CASSDPGQSSYNEQFF
TGTGCCAGCAGTGACCCCGGACAGAGCTCCTACAATGAGCAGTTCTTC
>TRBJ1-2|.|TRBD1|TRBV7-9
CASSGTAYGYTF
TGTGCCAGCAGCGGGACAGCCTATGGCTACACCTTC
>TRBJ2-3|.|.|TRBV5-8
CASSLVGQFTDTQYF
TGTGCCAGCAGCTTGGTTGGACAGTTCACAGATACGCAGTATTTT
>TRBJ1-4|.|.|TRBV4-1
CASSQDQGFGEKLFF
TGCGCCAGCAGCCAAGACCAGGGGTTCGGGGAAAAACTGTTTTTT
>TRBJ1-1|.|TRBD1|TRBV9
CASSQGQGIFTEAFF
TGTGCCAGCAGCCAGGGACAGGGCATTTTCACTGAAGCTTTCTTT
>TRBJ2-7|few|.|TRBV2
CASSEGVYEQYF
TGTGCCAGCAGTGAGGGCGTCTACGAGCAGTACTTC
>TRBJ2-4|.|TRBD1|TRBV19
CASSRSRDSKNIQYF
TGTGCCAGTAGCCGATCCCGGGACAGCAAAAACATTCAGTACTTC
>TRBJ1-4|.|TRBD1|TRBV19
CASRTTGAGEKLFF
TGTGCCAGTAGGACGACAGGGGCGGGCGAAAAACTGTTTTTT
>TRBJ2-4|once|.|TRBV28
CASSLLRVLADVAKNIQYF
TGTGCCAGCAGCCTCTTACGAGTACTAGCTGACGTAGCCAAAAACATTCAGTACTTC